This paragraph reports one T cell receptor (beta chain). What it recognizes is unknown. In germline, CDR1 is SGHRS, CDR2 YFSETQ. The CDR3 is 16 residues long. The junction had 11 bases not matched to a gene; V was cut back by 4 bases and J by 7 bases. The data are from a study of T cells in Graves' hyperthyroidism and ophthalmopathy. Study as a whole: Once the initial diagnosis was made, peripheral blood was obtained before any treatment.

Patients counted as stable if ophthalmopathy did not develop within 18 months. Isolation of PBMCs was performed on 8.5 to 10 ml fresh peripheral blood. Study results and limitations: Most clonotypes expanded in the thyroid (above 0.001) were also present in blood.

TCR beta CDR3 sequences were amplified from RNA transcripts. The TCR CDR3 was amplified in a first-round RT-PCR using the HTBI primer set. TCRdb called the multiplex PCR reads again in MiXCR, with one record for every CDR3 protein. The repertoire has a few hundred thousand distinct CDR3 sequences, roughly 25% of them found once; the top ten carry more than 60%. The source of this sequence is a man between 50 and 59 years old with Graves' hyperthyroidism. The source material was blood. This chain uses TRBV5-1 with TRBJ2-2; the match to TRBD2 covers 9 bases. This chain's CDR3 is CASSQGAATSGGELFF. CDR3 nucleotides: TGCGCCAGCAGCCAGGGAGCGGCGACTAGCGGCGGGGAGCTGTTTTTT.